This T cell receptor (beta chain) originates from a study of T cell responses to AZD1222 COVID-19 vaccine. Study observations and caveats: Spike-specific TCR breadth and depth grew following two AZD1222 doses. No repertoire was sampled before or during the peak T cell response, only after it. Clonal diversity may have been underestimated, and the donors were mostly white British, with more females than males.

About this clone itself: No antigen is known for it.

The protocol was immunoSEQ multiplex PCR, while the TCRdb copy is restricted to in-frame clones and leaves out a portion. The repertoire holds some 180,000 clones, with 85% to 95% as singletons. The CDR3 covers 16 residues. From germline, CDR1 is SGHAT and CDR2 FQNNGV. The V segment lost 1 base and the J segment 9 bases; nucleotides outside the gene matches: 7. The sequencing here drew on peripheral blood, taken 28 days after the second dose of the MenACWY control vaccine. This sequence was found in an adult who received the MenACWY meningococcal vaccine as a control. J is TRBJ2-1 and V is TRBV11-2, with TRBD2 identical over 12 bases. CDR3 coding DNA: TGTGCCAGCAGCTTAGGCGTTGTGACTAGCGGGAGTGAGCAGTTCTTC. Its protein product is CASSLGVVTSGSEQFF. Variable domain in full (rest from reference TRBV11-2 and TRBJ2-1): EAGVAQSPRYKIIEKRQSVAFWCNPISGHATLYWYQQILGQGPKLLIQFQNNGVVDDSQLPKDRFSAERLKGVDSTLKIQPAKLEDSAVYLCASSLGVVTSGSEQFFGPGTRLTVL.